This T cell receptor beta chain was obtained from a study of blood T cell repertoires in COVID-19. Study overall: T cells, B-cell-depleted T cells, or PBMCs supplied cDNA or gDNA.

V lost 5 bases and J lost 5, with 25 bases in between. CDR3 length: 18 amino acids. Germline V gene lookup returns CDR1 SGHRS and CDR2 YFSETQ. Sequencing was performed with immunoSEQ multiplex PCR; in TCRdb, only in-frame clones are kept and a portion is missing. The profile shows some 160,000 clones, about four fifths of them singletons. Clinical history reported by participants formed the basis on which cohorts were assigned. This receptor was identified in a woman aged 55-69 years who had recovered from COVID-19. Sequencing input: PBMCs or T cells enriched from blood (not recorded which). This chain connects TRBV5-1 to TRBJ1-4; D is unresolved. The CDR3 nucleotides read TGCGCCAGCAGGGCGGGGAGGGTCACATACGCCGCAAATGAAAAACTGTTTTTT. Protein product: CASRAGRVTYAANEKLFF.